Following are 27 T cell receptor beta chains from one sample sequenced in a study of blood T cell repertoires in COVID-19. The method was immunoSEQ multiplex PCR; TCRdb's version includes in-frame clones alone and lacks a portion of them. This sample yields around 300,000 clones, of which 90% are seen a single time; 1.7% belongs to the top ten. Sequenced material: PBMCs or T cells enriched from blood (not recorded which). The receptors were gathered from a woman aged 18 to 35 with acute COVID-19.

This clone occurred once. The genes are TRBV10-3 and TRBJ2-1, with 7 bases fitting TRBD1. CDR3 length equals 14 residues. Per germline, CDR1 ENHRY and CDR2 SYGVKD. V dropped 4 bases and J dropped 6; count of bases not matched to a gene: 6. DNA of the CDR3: TGTGCCATCAGTGCCGGGACAGCCATCAATGAGCAGTTCTTC. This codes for CAISAGTAINEQFF.

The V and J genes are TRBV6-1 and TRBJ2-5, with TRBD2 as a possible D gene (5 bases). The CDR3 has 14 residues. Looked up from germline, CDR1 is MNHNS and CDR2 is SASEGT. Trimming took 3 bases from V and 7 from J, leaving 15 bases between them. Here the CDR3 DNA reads TGTGCCAGCAGTGAGCGTCGTTCCCGGGGGACCCAGTACTTC. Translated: CASSERRSRGTQYF.

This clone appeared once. CDR3 in DNA: TGTGCCAGCGGATCGACAGGGGGCGCGAACACCGGGGAGCTGTTTTTT. This translates into CASGSTGGANTGELFF. V usage is TRBV28 and J usage is TRBJ2-2, with 10 bases aligning to TRBD1. Germline CDR1 MDHEN, CDR2 SYDVKM. The CDR3 runs 16 residues. V lost 8 bases, J lost 0 bases, and 6 bases stayed unmatched.

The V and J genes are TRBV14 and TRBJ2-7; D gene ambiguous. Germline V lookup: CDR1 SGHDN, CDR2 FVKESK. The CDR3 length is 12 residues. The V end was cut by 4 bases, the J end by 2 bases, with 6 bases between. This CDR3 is CASSLTTYEQYF. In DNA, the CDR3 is TGTGCCAGCAGCCTGACAACCTACGAGCAGTACTTC.

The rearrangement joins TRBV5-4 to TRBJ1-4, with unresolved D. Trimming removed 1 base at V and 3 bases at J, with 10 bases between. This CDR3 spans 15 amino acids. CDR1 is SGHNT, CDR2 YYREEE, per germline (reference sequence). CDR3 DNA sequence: TGTGCCAGCAGCTTGCGCGCAGGCTCTAATGAAAAACTGTTTTTT. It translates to CASSLRAGSNEKLFF.

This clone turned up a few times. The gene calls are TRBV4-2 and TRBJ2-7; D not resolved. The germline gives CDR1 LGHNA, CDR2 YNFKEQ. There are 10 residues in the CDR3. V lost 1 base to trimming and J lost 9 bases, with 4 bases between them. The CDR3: CASSQAGQYF. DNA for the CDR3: TGTGCCAGCAGCCAAGCGGGGCAGTACTTC.

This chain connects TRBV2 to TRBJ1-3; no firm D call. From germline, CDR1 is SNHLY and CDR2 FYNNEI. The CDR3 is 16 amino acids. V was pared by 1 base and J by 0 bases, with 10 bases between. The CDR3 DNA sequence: TGTGCCAGCAGTGAAGGTTACGCCTACTCTGGAAACACCATATATTTT. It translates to CASSEGYAYSGNTIYF.

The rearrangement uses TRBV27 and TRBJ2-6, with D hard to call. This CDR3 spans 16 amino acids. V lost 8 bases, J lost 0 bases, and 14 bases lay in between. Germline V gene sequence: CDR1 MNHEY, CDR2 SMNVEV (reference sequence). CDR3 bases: TGTGCCAGCCAAACTTGGAGTGGCTCTGGGGCCAACGTCCTGACTTTC. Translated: CASQTWSGSGANVLTF.

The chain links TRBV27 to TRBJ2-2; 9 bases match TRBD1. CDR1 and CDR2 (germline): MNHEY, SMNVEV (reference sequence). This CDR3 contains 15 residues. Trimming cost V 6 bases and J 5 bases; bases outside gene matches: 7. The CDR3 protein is CASREQGAGTGELFF. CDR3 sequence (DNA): TGTGCCAGCAGGGAACAGGGGGCGGGGACCGGGGAGCTGTTTTTT.

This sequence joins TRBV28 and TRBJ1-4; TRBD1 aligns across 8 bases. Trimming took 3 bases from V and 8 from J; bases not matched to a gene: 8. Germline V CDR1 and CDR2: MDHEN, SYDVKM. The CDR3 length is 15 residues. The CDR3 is CASSFRDRFREKLFF. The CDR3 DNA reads TGTGCCAGCAGTTTCAGGGACAGGTTTAGAGAAAAACTGTTTTTT.

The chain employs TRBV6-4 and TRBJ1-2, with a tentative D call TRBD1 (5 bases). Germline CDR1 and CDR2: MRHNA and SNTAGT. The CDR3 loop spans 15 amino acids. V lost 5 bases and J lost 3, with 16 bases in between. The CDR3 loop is CASSYLSGGDYGYTF. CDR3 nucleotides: TGTGCCAGCAGTTATCTAAGCGGAGGGGACTATGGCTACACCTTC.

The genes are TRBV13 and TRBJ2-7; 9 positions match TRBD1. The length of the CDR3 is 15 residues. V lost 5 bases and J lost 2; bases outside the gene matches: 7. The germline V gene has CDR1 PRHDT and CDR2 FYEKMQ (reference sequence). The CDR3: CASSPRTGAAYEQYF. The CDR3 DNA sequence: TGTGCCAGCAGCCCCAGGACAGGGGCGGCCTACGAGCAGTACTTC.

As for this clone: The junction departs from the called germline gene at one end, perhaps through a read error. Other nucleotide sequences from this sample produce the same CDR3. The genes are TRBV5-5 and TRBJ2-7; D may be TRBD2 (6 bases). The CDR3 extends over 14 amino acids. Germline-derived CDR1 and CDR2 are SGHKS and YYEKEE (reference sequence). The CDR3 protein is CASSLAGLSYEQYF. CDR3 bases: TGTGCCAGTAGCTTGGCGGGACTCTCCTACGAGCAGTACTTC. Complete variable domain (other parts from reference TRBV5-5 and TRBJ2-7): DAGVTQSPTHLIKTRGQQVTLRCSPISGHKSVSWYQQVLGQGPQFIFQYYEKEERGRGNFPDRFSARQFPNYSSELNVNALLLGDSALYLCASSLAGLSYEQYFGPGTRLTVT.

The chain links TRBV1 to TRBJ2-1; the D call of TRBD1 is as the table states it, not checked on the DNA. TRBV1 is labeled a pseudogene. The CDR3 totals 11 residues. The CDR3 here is CTSNLGQEQFF. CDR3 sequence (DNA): TGCACCAGCAACCTCGGACAGGAGCAGTTCTTC.

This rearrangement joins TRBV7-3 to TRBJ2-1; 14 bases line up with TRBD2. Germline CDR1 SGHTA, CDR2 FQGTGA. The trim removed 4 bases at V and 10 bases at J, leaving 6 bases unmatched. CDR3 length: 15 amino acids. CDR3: CASSSQGLAGEEQFF. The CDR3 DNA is TGTGCCAGCAGCTCCCAGGGACTAGCGGGAGAAGAGCAGTTCTTC.

CDR3 DNA: TGTGCCATCAGTGAGGAGGGCTACAATGAGCAGTTCTTC. Translating it yields CAISEEGYNEQFF. The chain employs TRBV10-3 and TRBJ2-1; tentatively, D is TRBD2 (5 bases). V lost 2 bases to trimming and J lost 3 bases, with 5 bases between them. The CDR3 covers 13 residues. Germline loops: CDR1 ENHRY, CDR2 SYGVKD.

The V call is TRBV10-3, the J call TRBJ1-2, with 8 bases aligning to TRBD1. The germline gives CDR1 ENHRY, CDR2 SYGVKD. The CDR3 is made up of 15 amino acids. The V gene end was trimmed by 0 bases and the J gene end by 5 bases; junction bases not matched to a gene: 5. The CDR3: CAISESTGELYGYTF. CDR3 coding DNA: TGTGCCATCAGTGAGTCGACAGGGGAACTGTATGGCTACACCTTC.

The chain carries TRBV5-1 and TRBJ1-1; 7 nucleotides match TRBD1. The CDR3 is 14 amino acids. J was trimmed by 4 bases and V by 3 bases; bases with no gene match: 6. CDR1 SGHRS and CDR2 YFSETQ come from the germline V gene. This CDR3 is CASSSQGGGTEAFF. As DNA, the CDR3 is TGCGCCAGCAGCTCTCAGGGGGGTGGCACTGAAGCTTTCTTT. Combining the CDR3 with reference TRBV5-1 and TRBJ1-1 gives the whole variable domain KAGVTQTPRYLIKTRGQQVTLSCSPISGHRSVSWYQQTPGQGLQFLFEYFSETQRNKGNFPGRFSGRQFSNSRSEMNVSTLELGDSALYLCASSSQGGGTEAFFGQGTRLTVV.

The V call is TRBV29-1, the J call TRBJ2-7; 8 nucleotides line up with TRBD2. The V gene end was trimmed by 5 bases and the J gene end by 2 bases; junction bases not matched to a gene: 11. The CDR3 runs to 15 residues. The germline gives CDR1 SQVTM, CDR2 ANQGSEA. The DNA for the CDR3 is TGCAGCGTTAGGAGTAGCGGGAAGGCAACCTACGAGCAGTACTTC. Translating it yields CSVRSSGKATYEQYF.

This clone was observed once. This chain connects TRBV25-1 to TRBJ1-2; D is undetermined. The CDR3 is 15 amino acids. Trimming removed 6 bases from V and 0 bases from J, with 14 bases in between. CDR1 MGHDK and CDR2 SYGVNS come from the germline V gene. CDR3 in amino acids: CASSNRRGANYGYTF. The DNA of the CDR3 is TGTGCCAGCAGCAACCGACGCGGAGCTAACTATGGCTACACCTTC.

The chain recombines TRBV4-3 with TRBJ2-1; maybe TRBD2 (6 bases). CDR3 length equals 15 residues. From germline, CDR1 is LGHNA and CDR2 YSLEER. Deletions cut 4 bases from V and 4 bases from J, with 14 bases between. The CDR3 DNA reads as TGCGCCAGCAGCCTAGGTGGCGGGGCATACAATGAGCAGTTCTTC. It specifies CASSLGGGAYNEQFF.

The DNA of the CDR3 is TGTGCCACCAGAGACAGGACCTACGAGCAGTACTTC. Translated: CATRDRTYEQYF. V and J are TRBV19 and TRBJ2-7, with a tentative D call TRBD1 (6 bases). This CDR3 has 12 amino acids. Trimming left V 10 bases short and J 2 bases short, with 12 bases between. Germline V lookup: CDR1 LNHDA, CDR2 SQIVND (reference sequence).

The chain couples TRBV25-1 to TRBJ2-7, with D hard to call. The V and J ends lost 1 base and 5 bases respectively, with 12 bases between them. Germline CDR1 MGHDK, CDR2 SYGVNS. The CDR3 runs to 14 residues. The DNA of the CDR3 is TGTGCCAGCAGTGAATCGCTATCTCCCCACGAGCAGTACTTC. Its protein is CASSESLSPHEQYF.

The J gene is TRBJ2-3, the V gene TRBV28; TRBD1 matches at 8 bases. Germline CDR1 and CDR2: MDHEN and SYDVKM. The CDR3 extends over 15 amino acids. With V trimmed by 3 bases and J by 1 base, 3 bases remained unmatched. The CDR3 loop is CASSLVGQGTDTQYF. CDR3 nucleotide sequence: TGTGCCAGCAGTTTGGTGGGACAGGGCACAGATACGCAGTATTTT.

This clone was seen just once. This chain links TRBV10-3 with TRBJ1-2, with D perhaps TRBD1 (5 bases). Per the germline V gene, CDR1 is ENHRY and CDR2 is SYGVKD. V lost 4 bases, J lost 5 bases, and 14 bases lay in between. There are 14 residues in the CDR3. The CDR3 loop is CAISVRRGGYGYTF. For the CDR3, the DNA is TGTGCCATCAGTGTCAGAAGGGGAGGGTATGGCTACACCTTC.

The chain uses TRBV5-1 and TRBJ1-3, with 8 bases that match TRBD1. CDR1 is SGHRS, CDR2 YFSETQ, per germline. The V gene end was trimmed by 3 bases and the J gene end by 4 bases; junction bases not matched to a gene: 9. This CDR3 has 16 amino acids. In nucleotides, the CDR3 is TGCGCCAGCAGCTCGACAGGGGTGCCAGAAGGAAACACCATATATTTT. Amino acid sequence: CASSSTGVPEGNTIYF.

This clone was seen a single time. CDR3 sequence reads: CASSRVWDEQFF. The CDR3, as DNA: TGTGCCAGCAGCCGGGTTTGGGATGAGCAGTTCTTC. The chain has TRBV27 and TRBJ2-1, with D hard to call. The CDR3 loop spans 12 amino acids. Germline CDR1 MNHEY, CDR2 SMNVEV (reference sequence). V gave up 6 bases and J gave up 8 bases, with 11 bases separating them.